These 21 T cell receptor beta chains share one sample of origin, sequenced in a study of technical replicates of blood from a handful of donors (dated by TCRdb to 2015 to 2018). Libraries were prepared through the immunoSEQ multiplex PCR assay. TCRdb limited this immuneACCESS table to in-frame rearrangements with V and J called. A share of clones is missing; checked studies link under half to unresolved V genes, and the rest is unexplained. Within this sample are about 100,000 clones, with under 97% of them counted one time only. Roughly 0.22% of the sample belongs to the ten largest clones. The sample comprised T cells isolated from PBMCs. The receptor source for this set is a human donor in good health.

This rearrangement joins TRBV28 to TRBJ2-2; TRBD1 might be the D (6 bases). CDR3 length equals 15 residues. Between the trimmed V and J ends, which lost 3 bases and 4 bases, there was a span of 12 bases. CDR1 and CDR2 from the germline V gene are MDHEN and SYDVKM. Here the CDR3 reads CASSLAGAGTGELFF. DNA of the CDR3: TGTGCCAGCAGTTTGGCAGGGGCGGGCACCGGGGAGCTGTTTTTT.

V is TRBV4-1 and J is TRBJ2-7; the D gene is possibly TRBD2 (5 bases). Trimming shortened V by 8 bases and J by 0 bases, and 11 bases separated the two germline ends. CDR1 is MGHRA and CDR2 is YSYEKL in the germline V gene. This CDR3 region has 13 residues. For the CDR3, the DNA is TGCGCCAGCGGTGAGGGAAGCTCCTACGAGCAGTACTTC. Translating gives CASGEGSSYEQYF.

V and J are TRBV4-1 and TRBJ2-1, with 11 bases lining up with TRBD2. The CDR3 totals 14 residues. After removal of 7 bases from V and 15 bases from J, the junction contained 14 bases not matched to a gene. Germline assignment: CDR1 MGHRA and CDR2 YSYEKL. The DNA for the CDR3 is TGCGCCAGCAAATCCATTGTAGCGGGAGGGCCTGGGTTCTTC. It translates to CASKSIVAGGPGFF.

The rearrangement joins TRBV5-1 to TRBJ2-6; 7 positions match TRBD2. V lost 3 bases, J lost 0 bases, and 6 bases stayed unmatched. Germline CDR1 SGHRS, CDR2 YFSETQ. This CDR3 has 17 residues. The chain's CDR3 is CASSSLGGGSGANVLTF. Here the CDR3 DNA reads TGCGCCAGCAGCTCTTTAGGCGGGGGCTCTGGGGCCAACGTCCTGACTTTC.

The chain employs TRBV2 and TRBJ2-7; 7 bases fit TRBD1. From germline, CDR1 is SNHLY and CDR2 FYNNEI. The CDR3 spans 12 residues. Trimming took 6 bases from V and 2 from J; bases not matched to a gene: 1. Here the CDR3 DNA reads TGTGCCAGCAGGCAGGGGGCCTACGAGCAGTACTTC. Translated: CASRQGAYEQYF. Full variable domain (missing parts from reference TRBV2 and TRBJ2-7): EPEVTQTPSHQVTQMGQEVILRCVPISNHLYFYWYRQILGQKVEFLVSFYNNEISEKSEIFDDQFSVERPDGSNFTLKIRSTKLEDSAMYFCASRQGAYEQYFGPGTRLTVT.

This sequence joins TRBV12-5 and TRBJ1-2, with 11 bases identical to TRBD1. The germline gives CDR1 LGHNT, CDR2 FRNRAP. With V trimmed by 0 bases and J by 1 base, 16 bases remained unmatched. CDR3 length: 21 amino acids. This CDR3 is CASGLVGTGGYDLLFNYGYTF. As DNA, the CDR3 is TGTGCTAGTGGTTTGGTAGGGACAGGGGGATACGACCTACTATTTAACTATGGCTACACCTTC.

The chain uses TRBV19 and TRBJ1-5; 7 nucleotides match TRBD1. The CDR3 runs to 17 residues. CDR1 is LNHDA, CDR2 SQIVND, per germline (reference sequence). V dropped 4 bases and J dropped 0; count of bases not matched to a gene: 9. CDR3 region: CASSKPGQTYSNQPQHF. The CDR3 nucleotides read TGTGCCAGTAGTAAACCGGGACAGACATATAGCAATCAGCCCCAGCATTTT.

This clone was recorded only once. The chain recombines TRBV5-6 with TRBJ2-7; D may be TRBD2 (5 bases). This CDR3 region has 13 residues. V gave up 2 bases and J gave up 2 bases, with 8 bases separating them. Germline CDR1 and CDR2: SGHDT and YYEEEE. For the CDR3, the DNA is TGTGCCAGCAGCTTTTCGGGAACCTACGAGCAGTACTTC. Its protein is CASSFSGTYEQYF. Drawing the rest from reference TRBV5-6 and TRBJ2-7, the complete variable domain is DAGVTQSPTHLIKTRGQQVTLRCSPKSGHDTVSWYQQALGQGPQFIFQYYEEEERQRGNFPDRFSGHQFPNYSSELNVNALLLGDSALYLCASSFSGTYEQYFGPGTRLTVT.

The chain links TRBV27 to TRBJ1-2; the D gene is possibly TRBD1 (5 bases). The CDR3 consists of 17 residues. The germline gives CDR1 MNHEY, CDR2 SMNVEV (reference sequence). The V gene lost 3 bases and the J gene lost 1 base, with 18 bases spanning the gap. The CDR3 DNA sequence: TGTGCCAGCAGTTTCACCCATCCGGGGGGGGGTAACTATGGCTACACCTTC. This gives the protein CASSFTHPGGGNYGYTF.

This chain joins TRBV25-1 and TRBJ2-4; TRBD1 might be the D (7 bases). Germline V gene sequence: CDR1 MGHDK, CDR2 SYGVNS. This CDR3 is built from 14 residues. Between the trimmed V and J ends, which lost 1 base and 7 bases, there was a span of 11 bases. CDR3 bases: TGTGCCAGCAGTGAATCCCCAGGGGGGAACATTCAGTACTTC. This gives the protein CASSESPGGNIQYF. Full variable domain (rest looked up from reference TRBV25-1 and TRBJ2-4): EADIYQTPRYLVIGTGKKITLECSQTMGHDKMYWYQQDPGMELHLIHYSYGVNSTEKGDLSSESTVSRIRTEHFPLTLESARPSHTSQYLCASSESPGGNIQYFGAGTRLSVL.

The rearrangement joins TRBV5-5 to TRBJ1-4; unclear D gene. V lost 2 bases and J 4 bases, leaving 6 bases between the germline ends. CDR1 is SGHKS and CDR2 is YYEKEE in the germline V gene (reference sequence). The CDR3 totals 13 residues. For the CDR3, the DNA is TGTGCCAGCAGCTTACCTAGTAATGAAAAACTGTTTTTT. Protein: CASSLPSNEKLFF.

This clone showed up just a few times. The chain has TRBV2 and TRBJ1-1; TRBD1 matches at 10 bases. Germline-derived CDR1 and CDR2 are SNHLY and FYNNEI. V trimming: 6 bases; J trimming: 4 bases; junction bases outside the gene matches: 5. The CDR3 runs to 14 residues. CDR3 DNA: TGTGCCAGCAGCCAGACAGGGGGCCTCACTGAAGCTTTCTTT. Protein: CASSQTGGLTEAFF.

The gene calls are TRBV5-1 and TRBJ2-1; D might be TRBD1 (6 bases). The CDR3 loop spans 14 amino acids. Germline values: CDR1 SGHRS, CDR2 YFSETQ. Trimming cost V 0 bases and J 7 bases, with 11 bases left between them. For the CDR3, the DNA is TGCGCCAGCAGCTTGGGTCACAGGGATAATGAGCAGTTCTTC. This sequence encodes CASSLGHRDNEQFF. The full variable domain, rest sourced from reference TRBV5-1 and TRBJ2-1, is KAGVTQTPRYLIKTRGQQVTLSCSPISGHRSVSWYQQTPGQGLQFLFEYFSETQRNKGNFPGRFSGRQFSNSRSEMNVSTLELGDSALYLCASSLGHRDNEQFFGPGTRLTVL.

This chain connects TRBV13 to TRBJ2-3, with no clear D. The CDR3 runs to 14 residues. The ends were cut back, 5 bases at V and 0 bases at J, with 9 bases in the middle. Germline lookup yields CDR1 PRHDT and CDR2 FYEKMQ (reference sequence). CDR3 protein: CASSPRTSTDTQYF. CDR3 sequence (DNA): TGTGCCAGCAGCCCCCGTACTAGCACAGATACGCAGTATTTT. Based on the CDR3 plus reference TRBV13 and TRBJ2-3, the full variable domain is AAGVIQSPRHLIKEKRETATLKCYPIPRHDTVYWYQQGPGQDPQFLISFYEKMQSDKGSIPDRFSAQQFSDYHSELNMSSLELGDSALYFCASSPRTSTDTQYFGPGTRLTVL.

The chain uses TRBV5-1 and TRBJ2-3; 14 bases fit TRBD2. Germline assignment: CDR1 SGHRS and CDR2 YFSETQ. V trimming: 4 bases; J trimming: 1 base; junction bases outside the gene matches: 11. The CDR3 is 19 amino acids. This CDR3 is CASSPRLAGGPIRTDTQYF. The CDR3 DNA reads as TGCGCCAGCAGCCCAAGACTAGCGGGGGGGCCGATACGCACAGATACGCAGTATTTT.

The chain recombines TRBV5-1 with TRBJ2-3; 11 positions match TRBD2. Germline CDR1 and CDR2: SGHRS and YFSETQ. Unmatched junction bases numbered 2, after V lost 0 bases and J lost 5 bases. CDR3 length: 15 residues. The CDR3 DNA reads as TGCGCCAGCAGCTTGGGGCTAGCGGGGGGAGATACGCAGTATTTT. Protein sequence: CASSLGLAGGDTQYF.

The V and J genes are TRBV11-1 and TRBJ1-2; 7 nucleotides match TRBD1. V dropped 2 bases and J dropped 2; count of bases not matched to a gene: 5. In germline, CDR1 is SGHAT, CDR2 FQDESV (reference sequence). The CDR3 covers 15 residues. The CDR3 coding sequence is TGTGCCAGCAGCTTATTCCCACAGGGGAACTATGGCTACACCTTC. Translated, it gives CASSLFPQGNYGYTF.

V and J are TRBV28 and TRBJ2-7; no clear D. Germline CDR1 MDHEN, CDR2 SYDVKM. V lost 6 bases, J lost 5 bases, and 11 bases lay in between. This CDR3 has 12 amino acids. The CDR3 nucleotides are TGTGCCAGCAGCCAAATGAGCAACGAGCAGTACTTC. Its protein is CASSQMSNEQYF.

This clone was detected only once. The junction departs from the called germline gene at one end, perhaps through a read error. This rearrangement joins TRBV6-1 to TRBJ2-3; the D gene is possibly TRBD1 (5 bases). The CDR3 loop spans 13 amino acids. CDR1 MNHNS and CDR2 SASEGT come from the germline V gene. The CDR3 nucleotides are TGTGCCAGCAGTGAACCTTTTTCACAGGCTACGGATTTT. Translated: CASSEPFSQATDF.

This chain joins TRBV5-1 and TRBJ2-1; 16 positions match TRBD2. J gave up 3 bases and V 4 bases, and 7 bases lay outside the gene matches. The CDR3 contains 18 residues. Germline V CDR1 and CDR2: SGHRS, YFSETQ. The CDR3 region has the DNA TGCGCCAGCAGCCTGGGACTAGCGGGAGGGCCTGGCTACAATGAGCAGTTCTTC. Its translation is CASSLGLAGGPGYNEQFF.

This chain connects TRBV10-1 to TRBJ2-3, with TRBD2 as a possible D gene (5 bases). This CDR3 region has 16 residues. The V end was cut by 0 bases, the J end by 6 bases, with 16 bases between. Looked up from germline, CDR1 is WNHNN and CDR2 is SYGVQD (reference sequence). The chain's CDR3 is CASSESTGNRGDTQYF. The CDR3 DNA follows: TGCGCCAGCAGTGAGTCCACGGGAAACCGGGGTGATACGCAGTATTTT.